This is a list of T cell receptor beta chains from one sample in a study of blood T cell repertoires in COVID-19. Measured with immunoSEQ multiplex PCR; TCRdb has only the in-frame clones, and not every one. The table shows roughly 160,000 clones, with roughly 80% occurring only once. The sample consisted of PBMCs or T cells enriched from blood (not recorded which). Receptors originate from a woman aged 40 to 49 with acute COVID-19. The CDR3 runs from the conserved cysteine through the conserved F or W. A D gene is named only where the DNA matches it firmly. Not every row has a clone size; where given, it reads once, few, many or a size class.

d_call: -; clone_size: once; j_call: TRBJ1-6; v_call: TRBV18; cdr3_nt: TGTGCCAGCTCACCAATCTCAGGGTCGGATTCACCCCTCCACTTT; cdr3_aa: CASSPISGSDSPLHF
d_call: -; clone_size: -; j_call: TRBJ2-3; v_call: TRBV29-1; cdr3_nt: TGCAGCGTTGCTCCTTCCGGGGCAGATACGCAGTATTTT; cdr3_aa: CSVAPSGADTQYF
d_call: TRBD1; clone_size: -; j_call: TRBJ1-1; v_call: TRBV5-1; cdr3_nt: TGCGCCAGCAGCAACCCGGGACAGGGTACCGAAGCTTTCTTT; cdr3_aa: CASSNPGQGTEAFF
d_call: -; clone_size: -; j_call: TRBJ2-1; v_call: TRBV5-1; cdr3_nt: TGCGCCAGCAGCTTGTACAACAGGGAATATGAGCAGTTCTTC; cdr3_aa: CASSLYNREYEQFF
d_call: TRBD2; clone_size: -; j_call: TRBJ2-5; v_call: TRBV11-1; cdr3_nt: TGTGCCAGCAGCCAGGGACTAGCGGGAGTCGTAGAGACCCAGTACTTC; cdr3_aa: CASSQGLAGVVETQYF
d_call: TRBD1; clone_size: once; j_call: TRBJ1-2; v_call: TRBV27; cdr3_nt: TGTGCCAGCAGTTTAGACAGGGTTGGCTACACCTTC; cdr3_aa: CASSLDRVGYTF
d_call: -; clone_size: -; j_call: TRBJ1-3; v_call: TRBV4-1; cdr3_nt: TGCGCCAGCAGCCGGGCCAGCGGAGACACCATATATTTT; cdr3_aa: CASSRASGDTIYF
d_call: TRBD2; clone_size: -; j_call: TRBJ2-1; v_call: TRBV2; cdr3_nt: TGTGCCAGCAGTGAAGGGACTAGCGAGGGTGAGCAGTTCTTC; cdr3_aa: CASSEGTSEGEQFF
d_call: -; clone_size: -; j_call: TRBJ2-1; v_call: TRBV5-1; cdr3_nt: TGCGCCAGCAGCTTGACTAGCCAAATAAATGAGCAGTTCTTC; cdr3_aa: CASSLTSQINEQFF
d_call: TRBD1; clone_size: -; j_call: TRBJ1-2; v_call: TRBV6-5; cdr3_nt: TGTGCCAGCAGCAGGACAGGGGACTATGGCTACACCTTC; cdr3_aa: CASSRTGDYGYTF
d_call: -; clone_size: -; j_call: TRBJ1-5; v_call: TRBV9; cdr3_nt: TGTGCCAGCAGCGTAAGGCGGGGCCCAGTGGGTAATCAGCCCCAGCATTTT; cdr3_aa: CASSVRRGPVGNQPQHF
d_call: TRBD2; clone_size: -; j_call: TRBJ2-3; v_call: TRBV7-3; cdr3_nt: TGTGCCAGCAGCCTAGGCGCGGGGGAGGCAGATACGCAGTATTTT; cdr3_aa: CASSLGAGEADTQYF
d_call: TRBD2; clone_size: few; j_call: TRBJ2-4; v_call: TRBV13; cdr3_nt: TGTGCCAGCAGCTCGCTAGCGGTCTCGGCAAACATTCAGTACTTC; cdr3_aa: CASSSLAVSANIQYF
d_call: TRBD2; clone_size: few; j_call: TRBJ2-5; v_call: TRBV11-2; cdr3_nt: TGTGCCAGCAGCTTAGAAGGTACTAGCGGGAGGACTTATAGGACCCAGTACTTC; cdr3_aa: CASSLEGTSGRTYRTQYF
d_call: -; clone_size: -; j_call: TRBJ2-1; v_call: TRBV5-4; cdr3_nt: TGTGCCAGCAGCTCGACGACTATCCCTCCCTACAATGAGCAGTTCTTC; cdr3_aa: CASSSTTIPPYNEQFF
d_call: TRBD2; clone_size: -; j_call: TRBJ2-1; v_call: TRBV9; cdr3_nt: TGTGCCAGCAGCAAAGCCGGGACTAGCGGGGGCTCCTACAATGAGCAGTTCTTC; cdr3_aa: CASSKAGTSGGSYNEQFF
d_call: -; clone_size: -; j_call: TRBJ1-2; v_call: TRBV6-5; cdr3_nt: TGTGCCAGCAGTTACAACGGACTTAACTATGGCTACACCTTC; cdr3_aa: CASSYNGLNYGYTF
d_call: TRBD2; clone_size: -; j_call: TRBJ2-1; v_call: TRBV10-3; cdr3_nt: TGTGCCATCACCGTAGCGGGAGGAACTGGGGAGCAGTTCTTC; cdr3_aa: CAITVAGGTGEQFF
d_call: -; clone_size: -; j_call: TRBJ2-5; v_call: TRBV7-7; cdr3_nt: TGTGCTAGCGGGACAGGGTGGTTACAAGAGACCCAGTACTTC; cdr3_aa: CASGTGWLQETQYF
d_call: TRBD1; clone_size: -; j_call: TRBJ1-5; v_call: TRBV6-1; cdr3_nt: TGTGCCAGCAGTGGACCGGGACAGGGGGCGATGAGCAATCAGCCCCAGCATTTT; cdr3_aa: CASSGPGQGAMSNQPQHF
d_call: TRBD1; clone_size: -; j_call: TRBJ1-6; v_call: TRBV7-9; cdr3_nt: TGTGCCAGCAGCTTAGACCAGGGGGGTAATTCACCCCTCCACTTT; cdr3_aa: CASSLDQGGNSPLHF
d_call: -; clone_size: -; j_call: TRBJ1-1; v_call: TRBV29-1; cdr3_nt: TGCAGCGTTGTCGGCCAGGCGAACACTGAAGCTTTCTTT; cdr3_aa: CSVVGQANTEAFF
d_call: TRBD2; clone_size: -; j_call: TRBJ2-3; v_call: TRBV19; cdr3_nt: TGTGCCAGTAGCACGGGAGGGACAGATACGCAGTATTTT; cdr3_aa: CASSTGGTDTQYF
d_call: TRBD1; clone_size: -; j_call: TRBJ1-2; v_call: TRBV7-2; cdr3_nt: TGTGCCAGCAGCTTAGATGGGACAGGGGGCTATGGCTACACCTTC; cdr3_aa: CASSLDGTGGYGYTF
d_call: TRBD1; clone_size: -; j_call: TRBJ1-6; v_call: TRBV19; cdr3_nt: TGTGCCAGTAGTATAGGACAGGGACGAAATTCACCCCTCCACTTT; cdr3_aa: CASSIGQGRNSPLHF
d_call: -; clone_size: -; j_call: TRBJ2-2; v_call: TRBV7-3; cdr3_nt: TGTGCCAGCAGCCCCAAGGGGGGGTATAACACCGGGGAGCTGTTTTTT; cdr3_aa: CASSPKGGYNTGELFF
d_call: -; clone_size: -; j_call: TRBJ2-3; v_call: TRBV7-8; cdr3_nt: TGTGCCAGCAGCTTACGACTTACACAGGCCTCCACAGATACGCAGTATTTT; cdr3_aa: CASSLRLTQASTDTQYF
d_call: TRBD1; clone_size: -; j_call: TRBJ2-3; v_call: TRBV5-1; cdr3_nt: TGCGCCAGCAGCCGAGGGACAGGGAGAGCAGATACGCAGTATTTT; cdr3_aa: CASSRGTGRADTQYF
d_call: -; clone_size: few; j_call: TRBJ1-2; v_call: TRBV6-5; cdr3_nt: TGTGCCAGCAGTTACGAGGGAGGGGGATATGGCTACACCTTC; cdr3_aa: CASSYEGGGYGYTF
d_call: -; clone_size: -; j_call: TRBJ2-3; v_call: TRBV9; cdr3_nt: TGTGCCAGCAGCCCCGGAGCGGGAGATACGCAGTATTTT; cdr3_aa: CASSPGAGDTQYF
d_call: -; clone_size: -; j_call: TRBJ1-6; v_call: TRBV7-3; cdr3_nt: TGTGCCAGCAGCTTAGGCCCCAGCTCCTATAATTCACCCCTCCACTTT; cdr3_aa: CASSLGPSSYNSPLHF
d_call: -; clone_size: many; j_call: TRBJ1-5; v_call: TRBV27; cdr3_nt: TGTGCCAGCAGGGCCAATGGCAATCAGCCCCAGCATTTT; cdr3_aa: CASRANGNQPQHF
d_call: -; clone_size: -; j_call: TRBJ1-2; v_call: TRBV27; cdr3_nt: TGTGCCAGCAGTCGGCAGGCAAATTCCAACTATGGCTACACCTTC; cdr3_aa: CASSRQANSNYGYTF
d_call: -; clone_size: -; j_call: TRBJ2-2; v_call: TRBV7-2; cdr3_nt: TGTGCCAGCAGCTTAGCGATTCTAGCGAACACCGGGGAGCTGTTTTTT; cdr3_aa: CASSLAILANTGELFF
d_call: TRBD1; clone_size: -; j_call: TRBJ1-1; v_call: TRBV30; cdr3_nt: TGTGCCTGGAGTCCCGGACAGGGGGGGACTGAAGCTTTCTTT; cdr3_aa: CAWSPGQGGTEAFF
d_call: TRBD1; clone_size: few; j_call: TRBJ2-1; v_call: TRBV9; cdr3_nt: TGTGCCAGCAGCGTAGCACAGGGGTACAATGAGCAGTTCTTC; cdr3_aa: CASSVAQGYNEQFF
d_call: -; clone_size: -; j_call: TRBJ2-3; v_call: TRBV21-1; cdr3_nt: TGTGCCAGCAGCACGTCGCTAGCGGGCGGTCACATAAATACGCAGTATTTT; cdr3_aa: CASSTSLAGGHINTQYF
d_call: -; clone_size: -; j_call: TRBJ2-6; v_call: TRBV3-1/TRBV3-2; cdr3_nt: TGTGCCAGCAGCCGGTCCCGGGACACGGAAAGTGGGGCCAACGTCCTGACTTTC; cdr3_aa: CASSRSRDTESGANVLTF
d_call: -; clone_size: -; j_call: TRBJ1-1; v_call: TRBV5-4; cdr3_nt: TGTGCCAGCAGCTTACCGGGGAACACTGAAGCTTTCTTT; cdr3_aa: CASSLPGNTEAFF
d_call: TRBD1; clone_size: -; j_call: TRBJ1-5; v_call: TRBV19; cdr3_nt: TGTGCCAGTACCTCCCTACCGGGACAGAGCAATCAGCCCCAGCATTTT; cdr3_aa: CASTSLPGQSNQPQHF
d_call: -; clone_size: -; j_call: TRBJ2-7; v_call: TRBV7-9; cdr3_nt: TGTGCCAGCAGCTTAGATCAGAACAGGTACGAGCAGTACTTC; cdr3_aa: CASSLDQNRYEQYF
d_call: TRBD2; clone_size: -; j_call: TRBJ2-5; v_call: TRBV5-5; cdr3_nt: TGTGCCAGCAGCTTGGTTGCGGGAGAGGAGACCCAGTACTTC; cdr3_aa: CASSLVAGEETQYF
d_call: -; clone_size: -; j_call: TRBJ1-5; v_call: TRBV19; cdr3_nt: TGTGCCAGTAGTATTCGGGGGGCAGGGCAGCCCCAGCATTTT; cdr3_aa: CASSIRGAGQPQHF
d_call: TRBD1; clone_size: -; j_call: TRBJ1-1; v_call: TRBV19; cdr3_nt: TGTGCCAGTAGAGGTAGGGACAGGGGCACTGAAGCTTTCTTT; cdr3_aa: CASRGRDRGTEAFF
d_call: TRBD1; clone_size: -; j_call: TRBJ2-6; v_call: TRBV19; cdr3_nt: TGTGCCAGTAGCTTAAGACAGGGCCCATCTGGGGCCAACGTCCTGACTTTC; cdr3_aa: CASSLRQGPSGANVLTF
d_call: TRBD2; clone_size: -; j_call: TRBJ2-7; v_call: TRBV19; cdr3_nt: TGTGCCAGTAGCCTAACTAGCGCTACCTCCTACGAGCAGTACTTC; cdr3_aa: CASSLTSATSYEQYF
d_call: TRBD1; clone_size: -; j_call: TRBJ1-2; v_call: TRBV5-6; cdr3_nt: TGTGCCAGCAGCCCCCGGCGGCAGGGGGCCGGTGGCTACACCTTC; cdr3_aa: CASSPRRQGAGGYTF
d_call: -; clone_size: -; j_call: TRBJ2-1; v_call: TRBV20-1; cdr3_nt: TGCAGTGCTAGATCCGGTAATGAGCAGTTCTTC; cdr3_aa: CSARSGNEQFF
d_call: -; clone_size: -; j_call: TRBJ2-7; v_call: TRBV6-5; cdr3_nt: TGTGCCAGCATAATGGGCCAGGGAGGATCCTACGAGCAGTACTTC; cdr3_aa: CASIMGQGGSYEQYF
d_call: TRBD1; clone_size: -; j_call: TRBJ1-1; v_call: TRBV10-2; cdr3_nt: TGCGCCAGCAGTTTCGAAACAGGGGGAAGAACTGAAGCTTTCTTT; cdr3_aa: CASSFETGGRTEAFF
d_call: -; clone_size: -; j_call: TRBJ2-7; v_call: TRBV27; cdr3_nt: TGTGCCAGCAGTTTTAGTTTGGGGGCTAAAGCCTACGAGCAGTACTTC; cdr3_aa: CASSFSLGAKAYEQYF
d_call: -; clone_size: -; j_call: TRBJ2-1; v_call: TRBV18; cdr3_nt: TGTGCCAGCTCACCCTCTTTCCAGGGTGAGCAGTTCTTC; cdr3_aa: CASSPSFQGEQFF
d_call: TRBD2; clone_size: -; j_call: TRBJ2-1; v_call: TRBV19; cdr3_nt: TGTGCCAGTAGTACCCTAGGAACTAGCGGGAGTGTCTATGAGCAGTTCTTC; cdr3_aa: CASSTLGTSGSVYEQFF
d_call: TRBD2; clone_size: few; j_call: TRBJ2-1; v_call: TRBV10-3; cdr3_nt: TGTGCCATCAGTCGAACTAGCGGGAGTCCTAACAATGAGCAGTTCTTC; cdr3_aa: CAISRTSGSPNNEQFF
d_call: TRBD1; clone_size: -; j_call: TRBJ1-2; v_call: TRBV3-1/TRBV3-2; cdr3_nt: TGTGCCAGCAGCCGAATGACAGGGCAGAGGAACTATGGCTACACCTTC; cdr3_aa: CASSRMTGQRNYGYTF